This TCR beta chain was captured by sequencing in a study of blood T cells in healthy people across ages. General study results and limits: It was held that diversity estimates obtained from one million T cells represented underestimates.

Concerning this clonotype: Its antigen remains unknown.

Through a sample-barcoded 5' primer and a J-beta primer mix, a second PCR was run for 7 to 11 cycles. One entry per CDR3 protein results from TCRdb running MiXCR on the 5' RACE reads. The sample consists of more than 800,000 distinct CDR3 sequences, about 30% of them appearing once. CDR3 length: 13 residues. V gave up 9 bases and J gave up 10 bases, with 18 bases separating them. Germline V gene sequence: CDR1 MGHDK, CDR2 SYGVNS. The donors, healthy Caucasians from Russia, were aged roughly 6 to 100. Investigators took 9.5 to 10 milliliters of peripheral blood from every donor. The source material was blood. This chain uses TRBV25-1 with TRBJ1-4, with D perhaps matching TRBD1 (6 bases). The TCR was taken from a woman older than 75 in good health. This CDR3 reads CASHREQGGKLFF. CDR3 DNA: TGTGCCAGTCACAGGGAACAGGGTGGAAAACTGTTTTTT.